The rows below give T cell receptor beta chains drawn from one sample of a study of low-dose radiotherapy and immunotherapy resistance in tumors. MiXCR was run by TCRdb on the reads, yielding one entry per CDR3 protein. The sample has 100,000 or so distinct CDR3 sequences; 9.4% are singletons. This specimen was PBMCs, taken before treatment. Every receptor here comes from a male donor with prostate cancer. The CDR3 runs from the conserved cysteine through the conserved F or W. A D gene is named only where the DNA matches it firmly. Clone sizes are given selectively: once, few, many, or a class where the clone is expanded.

abundance: many
d_gene: TRBD2
len: 15
j_gene: TRBJ2-5
v_gene: TRBV29-1
CDR3nt: TGCAGCGTCCGGGTGGGACTAACGTGGTCGGAGACCCAGTACTTC
CDR3aa: CSVRVGLTWSETQYF

abundance: NA
d_gene: NA
len: 14
j_gene: TRBJ1-5
v_gene: TRBV27
CDR3nt: TGTGCCAGCAGCCGAACAGGGTACAATCAGCCCCAGCATTTT
CDR3aa: CASSRTGYNQPQHF

abundance: many
d_gene: NA
len: 13
j_gene: TRBJ2-7
v_gene: TRBV18
CDR3nt: TGTGCCAGCTCACTCCTAGAGTACTACGAGCAGTACTTC
CDR3aa: CASSLLEYYEQYF

abundance: many
d_gene: TRBD2
len: 15
j_gene: TRBJ2-2
v_gene: TRBV10-3
CDR3nt: TGTGCCATCAGTGAAGCGGGGGGCTACACCGGGGAGCTGTTTTTT
CDR3aa: CAISEAGGYTGELFF

abundance: many
d_gene: NA
len: 12
j_gene: TRBJ2-7
v_gene: TRBV7-3
CDR3nt: TGTGCCAGCAGCCCCAGGGGTTACGAGCAGTACTTC
CDR3aa: CASSPRGYEQYF

abundance: many
d_gene: NA
len: 12
j_gene: TRBJ2-5
v_gene: TRBV20-1
CDR3nt: TGCAGTGCTATTTCCGACCAAGAGACCCAGTACTTC
CDR3aa: CSAISDQETQYF

abundance: many
d_gene: NA
len: 11
j_gene: TRBJ2-7
v_gene: TRBV28
CDR3nt: TGTGCCAGCAGTTTAACCCCCGAGCAGTACTTC
CDR3aa: CASSLTPEQYF

abundance: many
d_gene: NA
len: 13
j_gene: TRBJ2-5
v_gene: TRBV15
CDR3nt: TGTGCCACCAGCATCAGGGTCGCAGAGACCCAGTACTTC
CDR3aa: CATSIRVAETQYF

abundance: many
d_gene: TRBD2
len: 15
j_gene: TRBJ2-3
v_gene: TRBV6-6
CDR3nt: TGTGCCAGCAGTCCCGGGACTAGCGGGACAGATACGCAGTATTTT
CDR3aa: CASSPGTSGTDTQYF

abundance: many
d_gene: NA
len: 12
j_gene: TRBJ2-5
v_gene: TRBV29-1
CDR3nt: TGCAGCGTTGTTGGGCCGGAGGAGACCCAGTACTTC
CDR3aa: CSVVGPEETQYF

abundance: many
d_gene: TRBD2
len: 15
j_gene: TRBJ2-1
v_gene: TRBV7-6
CDR3nt: TGTGCCAGCAGCCCCTCCGGGAGGGCCAGTAATGAGCAGTTCTTC
CDR3aa: CASSPSGRASNEQFF